A single sample is the source of the 30 T cell receptor beta chains below, sequenced in a study of beta chain features in type 1 diabetes. Antigens of these TCRs are unknown. Every bit of the isolated RNA underwent reverse transcription, so sequencing read expressed TCRB transcripts. Profiling relied on immunoSEQ multiplex PCR, and the TCRdb table lists in-frame clones only, not all of them. The sample consists of roughly 150,000 clones, roughly 59% of them appearing once. Study observations and caveats: Moderate yet significant TCRB CDR3 shortening was seen in Type 1 diabetes patients in all four CD4+ subsets.

The sample was naive CD4+ T cells from blood. The source of these receptors is a man aged 30 to 45 with type 1 diabetes.

CDR3 nucleotide sequence: TGTGCCAGCAGCGTAGATGGGGAAAACATTCAGTACTTC. This sequence encodes CASSVDGENIQYF. The rearrangement uses TRBV9 and TRBJ2-4; D not certain. Germline V gene data show CDR1 as SGDLS and CDR2 as YYNGEE. V was cut by 0 bases and J by 5 bases, with 6 bases left in between. CDR3 length: 13 amino acids.

The chain employs TRBV25-1 and TRBJ2-7, with D perhaps matching TRBD1 (6 bases). CDR1 and CDR2 (germline): MGHDK, SYGVNS. This CDR3 is 15 amino acids long. Trimming took off 3 bases at V and 2 bases at J, with 14 bases between the two ends. DNA for the CDR3: TGTGCCAGCAGTGATCCGAGTGGGACAACCTACGAGCAGTACTTC. This sequence encodes CASSDPSGTTYEQYF.

This clone was counted only a few times. This rearrangement joins TRBV29-1 to TRBJ2-1; D call uncertain. V was trimmed by 7 bases and J by 7 bases, leaving 14 bases between them. This CDR3 comprises 12 residues. CDR1 is SQVTM, CDR2 ANQGSEA, per germline. The CDR3 DNA is TGCAGCGGAACCGGTTTCTGGAATGAGCAGTTCTTC. Residues: CSGTGFWNEQFF.

A few counts support this clone. The rearrangement links TRBV18 to TRBJ2-6; D is uncertain. Trimming removed 0 bases from V and 2 bases from J, with 5 bases in between. Germline loops: CDR1 KGHSH, CDR2 LQKENI. This CDR3 is 15 amino acids long. The CDR3, as DNA: TGTGCCAGCTCACCACCCCGGGCTGGGGCCAACGTCCTGACTTTC. Translated, it gives CASSPPRAGANVLTF.

This clone turned up a few times. This rearrangement joins TRBV9 to TRBJ2-3, with TRBD2 matching over 11 bases. The CDR3 has 16 amino acids. V dropped 3 bases and J dropped 4; count of bases not matched to a gene: 7. The germline V gene has CDR1 SGDLS and CDR2 YYNGEE. The CDR3 is CASSAIAGGPADTQYF. CDR3 bases: TGTGCCAGCAGCGCGATAGCGGGGGGGCCCGCAGATACGCAGTATTTT.

The genes are TRBV5-1 and TRBJ2-1; D possibly corresponds to TRBD2 (5 bases). The CDR3 has 14 amino acids. Trimming shortened V by 4 bases and J by 2 bases, and 10 bases separated the two germline ends. Germline V gene data show CDR1 as SGHRS and CDR2 as YFSETQ. CDR3 DNA sequence: TGCGCCAGCAGCGAGGGCCAGGCCTACAATGAGCAGTTCTTC. Encoded protein: CASSEGQAYNEQFF.

The V gene is TRBV2, the J gene TRBJ2-7; tentative D call: TRBD1 (6 bases). Germline CDR1 is SNHLY and CDR2 is FYNNEI. V was trimmed by 4 bases and J by 2 bases, leaving 12 bases between them. The CDR3 contains 14 residues. In DNA, the CDR3 is TGTGCCAGCAGTGCCCAGGGGAATCCCTACGAGCAGTACTTC. Its protein product is CASSAQGNPYEQYF.

The chain couples TRBV18 to TRBJ1-2; 8 nucleotides align to TRBD1. Germline CDR1 reads KGHSH; CDR2 reads LQKENI. V lost 1 base and J lost 2; bases outside the gene matches: 6. This CDR3 spans 16 amino acids. The DNA for the CDR3 is TGTGCCAGCTCACCACAGGCAGGGGGCAACAACTATGGCTACACCTTC. Translation gives CASSPQAGGNNYGYTF.

Worth noting for this clone: The sample carries other DNA sequences with the same CDR3. This chain joins TRBV29-1 and TRBJ1-1; TRBD1 matches 8 bases. This CDR3 comprises 13 residues. After removal of 7 bases from V and 2 bases from J, the junction contained 6 bases not matched to a gene. Germline loops: CDR1 SQVTM, CDR2 ANQGSEA. This chain's CDR3 is CSARQGANTEAFF. The CDR3 bases are TGCAGCGCGCGGCAGGGGGCTAACACTGAAGCTTTCTTT.

This sequence joins TRBV7-9 and TRBJ2-5; D may be TRBD1 or TRBD2 (5 bases each). The CDR3 runs 15 residues. V was pared by 3 bases and J by 2 bases, with 13 bases between. Germline CDR1 is SEHNR and CDR2 is FQNEAQ (reference sequence). In nucleotides, the CDR3 is TGTGCCAGCAGCTTTCACCGGGACGGTCAAGAGACCCAGTACTTC. It specifies CASSFHRDGQETQYF.

V is TRBV7-9 and J is TRBJ2-1; 7 bases map to TRBD1. The CDR3 loop spans 15 amino acids. The trim removed 3 bases at V and 4 bases at J, leaving 6 bases unmatched. Germline V gene data show CDR1 as SEHNR and CDR2 as FQNEAQ (reference sequence). The CDR3 coding sequence is TGTGCCAGCAGCTTGAAACGGGACAGTTACAATGAGCAGTTCTTC. Its translation is CASSLKRDSYNEQFF. The full variable domain, its missing parts supplied by reference TRBV7-9 and TRBJ2-1, is DTGVSQNPRHKITKRGQNVTFRCDPISEHNRLYWYRQTLGQGPEFLTYFQNEAQLEKSRLLSDRFSAERPKGSFSTLEIQRTEQGDSAMYLCASSLKRDSYNEQFFGPGTRLTVL.

This sequence joins TRBV2 and TRBJ2-5, with TRBD1 matching over 9 bases. This CDR3 has 12 residues. Germline-derived CDR1 and CDR2 are SNHLY and FYNNEI. The V and J ends lost 6 bases and 4 bases, in that order; junction bases with no gene match: 0. CDR3 DNA sequence: TGTGCCAGCAGGGACAGGGGAGAGACCCAGTACTTC. Protein product: CASRDRGETQYF.

This rearrangement joins TRBV14 to TRBJ1-2; TRBD1 aligns across 8 bases. This CDR3 has 15 residues. Germline lookup yields CDR1 SGHDN and CDR2 FVKESK. V dropped 6 bases and J dropped 8; count of bases not matched to a gene: 14. CDR3 coding DNA: TGTGCCAGCAGTCGGGGACAGGCCTTTCAACAAGGCTACACCTTC. It is translated as CASSRGQAFQQGYTF.

V and J are TRBV30 and TRBJ2-7; D possibly matches TRBD1 or TRBD2 (6 bases each). The germline V gene has CDR1 GTSNPN and CDR2 SVGIG (reference sequence). The CDR3 totals 13 residues. Trimming stripped 3 bases from V and 7 bases from J, with 16 bases between. CDR3 loop: CAWSASRGTEQYF. CDR3 nucleotides: TGTGCCTGGAGCGCGTCACGCGGGACAGAGCAGTACTTC.

The sample holds a few counts of this clone. The gene calls are TRBV29-1 and TRBJ2-7; 8 nucleotides agree with TRBD1. This CDR3 is built from 15 residues. J gave up 3 bases and V 2 bases, and 9 bases lay outside the gene matches. Germline lookup yields CDR1 SQVTM and CDR2 ANQGSEA. CDR3 loop: CSVERRAGGSYEQYF. For the CDR3, the DNA is TGCAGCGTTGAAAGGAGGGCAGGGGGCAGCTACGAGCAGTACTTC.

The chain recombines TRBV6-5 with TRBJ1-6; the D gene is possibly TRBD1 (6 bases). The CDR3 runs to 15 residues. V shed 0 bases and J shed 8 bases, with 11 bases lying between them. Germline loops: CDR1 MNHEY, CDR2 SVGAGI. The CDR3 spells CASSYSRTADSPLHF. Written as DNA, the CDR3 is TGTGCCAGCAGTTACTCAAGGACAGCCGATTCACCCCTCCACTTT.

The chain recombines TRBV5-1 with TRBJ2-7; unclear D gene. Germline CDR1 SGHRS, CDR2 YFSETQ. Between the trimmed V and J ends, which lost 5 bases and 4 bases, there was a span of 10 bases. This CDR3 is 12 amino acids long. The CDR3 reads CASSYSEYEQYF. CDR3 bases: TGCGCCAGCAGTTACAGCGAATACGAGCAGTACTTC. The full variable domain, in which reference TRBV5-1 and TRBJ2-7 provide the parts outside the CDR3, is KAGVTQTPRYLIKTRGQQVTLSCSPISGHRSVSWYQQTPGQGLQFLFEYFSETQRNKGNFPGRFSGRQFSNSRSEMNVSTLELGDSALYLCASSYSEYEQYFGPGTRLTVT.

The chain carries TRBV9 and TRBJ2-7, with 7 nucleotides matching TRBD1. Germline V gene sequence: CDR1 SGDLS, CDR2 YYNGEE. CDR3 size: 16 residues. V shed 0 bases and J 0 bases; nucleotides not matched to a gene: 6. In DNA form, the CDR3 reads TGTGCCAGCAGCGTAGATACAGGGGAGCACTCCTACGAGCAGTACTTC. Protein product: CASSVDTGEHSYEQYF.

The V call is TRBV20-1, the J call TRBJ1-1; TRBD1 might be the D (6 bases). The CDR3 loop spans 11 amino acids. V lost 6 bases and J lost 9, with 14 bases in between. Germline loops: CDR1 DFQATT, CDR2 SNEGSKA (reference sequence). DNA for the CDR3: TGCAGTGCAGCCTGGACAGCCCAAGCTTTCTTT. It translates to CSAAWTAQAFF.

This chain joins TRBV29-1 and TRBJ2-5; TRBD1 or TRBD2 may be the D gene (5 bases each). Per germline, CDR1 SQVTM and CDR2 ANQGSEA. The CDR3 totals 13 residues. Trimming removed 7 bases from V and 5 bases from J, with 17 bases in between. CDR3 in amino acids: CSDFIRGRETQYF. For the CDR3, the DNA is TGCAGCGATTTCATCCGGGGACGGGAGACCCAGTACTTC.

The CDR3 DNA sequence: TGCGCCAGCAGTCAATACCCCCCTCGTGGCAGGGGTCGGTATGGCTACACCTTC. This gives the protein CASSQYPPRGRGRYGYTF. The J gene is TRBJ1-2, the V gene TRBV23-1, with a weak D call TRBD1 (6 bases). TRBV23-1 is designated an ORF whose function remains uncertain. The CDR3 has 18 amino acids. The V end lost 1 base, the J end lost 5 bases, and 23 bases lay between the germline ends.

Only one count was recorded for this clone. V is TRBV4-1 and J is TRBJ2-3; 7 nucleotides agree with TRBD1. Germline V gives CDR1 MGHRA, CDR2 YSYEKL. V was clipped by 0 bases and J by 6 bases; unmatched bases: 6. The CDR3 covers 15 residues. DNA for the CDR3: TGCGCCAGCAGCCAAGATCTACAGGGGCTGGATACGCAGTATTTT. Amino acid sequence: CASSQDLQGLDTQYF.

The chain has TRBV2 and TRBJ2-5; 9 bases are a match to TRBD1. V gave up 6 bases and J gave up 4 bases; unmatched junction bases: 3. There are 13 residues in the CDR3. Germline CDR1 and CDR2: SNHLY and FYNNEI. DNA of the CDR3: TGTGCCAGCAGACACAGGGGGCGAGAGACCCAGTACTTC. Translating it yields CASRHRGRETQYF.

This clone was seen more than once but under ten times. J is TRBJ2-4 and V is TRBV2; D is possibly TRBD1 (6 bases). This CDR3 has 13 amino acids. Trimming removed 4 bases at V and 3 bases at J, with 7 bases between. CDR1 is SNHLY and CDR2 is FYNNEI in the germline V gene. DNA for the CDR3: TGTGCCAGCAGTGCAGGGGTCAAAAACATTCAGTACTTC. Residues: CASSAGVKNIQYF.

The J gene is TRBJ1-4, the V gene TRBV4-3, with TRBD1 as a possible D gene (6 bases). Trimming stripped 2 bases from V and 6 bases from J, with 13 bases between. There are 15 residues in the CDR3. Germline CDR1 reads LGHNA; CDR2 reads YSLEER. CDR3 in DNA: TGCGCCAGCAGCCAATCTTCATACAGGGATGAAAAACTGTTTTTT. It codes for CASSQSSYRDEKLFF.

The table lists this clone with a few counts. J is TRBJ2-7 and V is TRBV7-9; 7 nucleotides align to TRBD1. Germline values: CDR1 SEHNR, CDR2 FQNEAQ (reference sequence). The CDR3 is 18 residues long. Trimming removed 1 base from V and 3 bases from J; junction bases left unmatched: 15. CDR3 residues: CASSLEPYVTGISYEQYF. Written as DNA, the CDR3 is TGTGCCAGCAGCTTAGAACCCTACGTGACAGGGATTAGCTACGAGCAGTACTTC.

J is TRBJ2-1 and V is TRBV19, with 11 nucleotides matching TRBD1. V shed 2 bases and J 8 bases; nucleotides not matched to a gene: 8. Germline V CDR1 and CDR2: LNHDA, SQIVND (reference sequence). This CDR3 is 16 amino acids long. CDR3 in amino acids: CASSISGDRGLYEQFF. CDR3 coding DNA: TGTGCCAGTAGTATAAGCGGGGACAGGGGGTTATATGAGCAGTTCTTC.

The genes are TRBV7-9 and TRBJ1-2; D is unclear. The CDR3 has 14 residues. Germline CDR1 reads SEHNR; CDR2 reads FQNEAQ (reference sequence). Trimming cost V 1 base and J 8 bases, with 14 bases left between them. The CDR3 spells CASSLDVRGSGYTF. Written as DNA, the CDR3 is TGTGCCAGCAGCTTAGATGTGCGCGGTAGCGGCTACACCTTC.

This clone was counted once. The V gene is TRBV30, the J gene TRBJ2-2; D remains unclear. The ends were cut back, 6 bases at V and 7 bases at J, with 6 bases in the middle. The CDR3 consists of 10 residues. The germline gives CDR1 GTSNPN, CDR2 SVGIG (reference sequence). The CDR3, as DNA: TGTGCCTGCTACTACGGGGAGCTGTTTTTT. Translation gives CACYYGELFF.

V is TRBV27 and J is TRBJ2-1; 9 nucleotides match TRBD2. The germline V gene has CDR1 MNHEY and CDR2 SMNVEV (reference sequence). There are 16 residues in the CDR3. The junction had 8 bases not matched to a gene; V was cut back by 6 bases and J by 2 bases. The DNA for the CDR3 is TGTGCCAGCAGCCGACTAGCGGACTATACCTACAATGAGCAGTTCTTC. It yields the protein CASSRLADYTYNEQFF.